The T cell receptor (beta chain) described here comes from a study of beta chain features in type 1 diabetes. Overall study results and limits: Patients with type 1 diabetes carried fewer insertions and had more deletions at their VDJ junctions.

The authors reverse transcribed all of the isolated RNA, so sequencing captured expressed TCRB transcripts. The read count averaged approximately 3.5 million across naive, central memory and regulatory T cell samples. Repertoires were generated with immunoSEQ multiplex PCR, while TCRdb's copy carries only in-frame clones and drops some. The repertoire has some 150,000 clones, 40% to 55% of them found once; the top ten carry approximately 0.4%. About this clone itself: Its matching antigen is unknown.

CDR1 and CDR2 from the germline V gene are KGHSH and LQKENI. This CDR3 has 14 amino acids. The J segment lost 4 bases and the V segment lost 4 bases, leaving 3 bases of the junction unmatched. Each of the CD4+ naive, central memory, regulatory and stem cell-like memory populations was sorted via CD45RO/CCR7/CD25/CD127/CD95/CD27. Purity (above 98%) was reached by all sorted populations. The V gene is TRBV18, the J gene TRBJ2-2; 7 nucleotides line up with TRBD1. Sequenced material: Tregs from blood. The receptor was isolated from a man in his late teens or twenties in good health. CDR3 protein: CASSRDSTTGELFF. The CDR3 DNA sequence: TGTGCCAGCTCACGGGACAGTACCACCGGGGAGCTGTTTTTT.